A single sample is the source of the 17 T cell receptor beta chains below, sequenced in a study of blood T cell repertoires in COVID-19. Sequenced by immunoSEQ multiplex PCR; TCRdb stores in-frame clones only, minus some. Of about 250,000 clones in the sample, about 83% are singletons; the top ten hold approximately 5%. The sample taken for sequencing was peripheral blood. The receptors stem from a woman aged 80 or over with COVID-19, enrolled during active disease.

The CDR3 here is CASSLGQGGNTEAFF. The CDR3 region has the DNA TGTGCCAGCAGCCTCGGACAGGGGGGGAACACTGAAGCTTTCTTT. The rearrangement joins TRBV7-2 to TRBJ1-1; 10 positions match TRBD1. CDR1 is SGHTA, CDR2 FQGNSA, per germline. The CDR3 is 15 residues long. Unmatched junction bases numbered 4, after V lost 5 bases and J lost 1 base.

This clone was picked up a small number of times. The chain carries TRBV19 and TRBJ1-1, with 12 bases lining up with TRBD1. The CDR3 length is 19 residues. V lost 1 base and J lost 2; bases outside the gene matches: 11. The V gene's germline CDR1 is LNHDA and CDR2 SQIVND (reference sequence). Here the CDR3 DNA reads TGTGCCAGTAGTATAGCCCCTCGGGGACAGGGGGCCGTTAACACTGAAGCTTTCTTT. Amino acid sequence: CASSIAPRGQGAVNTEAFF.

V is TRBV5-1 and J is TRBJ1-1; tentatively, D is TRBD1 (5 bases). V was clipped by 5 bases and J by 1 base, with 9 bases between them. The V gene's germline CDR1 is SGHRS and CDR2 YFSETQ. This CDR3 has 13 residues. The CDR3 protein is CASREGPNTEAFF. The CDR3 nucleotides read TGCGCCAGCAGGGAGGGACCGAACACTGAAGCTTTCTTT.

For the CDR3, the DNA is TGTGCCAGTAGTCCAGGGACAGGTGGGGCGAATCAGCCCCAGCATTTT. Its translation is CASSPGTGGANQPQHF. This chain links TRBV19 with TRBJ1-5, with 8 bases identical to TRBD1. Germline trimming cut 5 bases from V and 4 bases from J; bases unmatched to any gene: 10. CDR1 LNHDA and CDR2 SQIVND come from the germline V gene (reference sequence). CDR3 length equals 16 residues.

The J gene is TRBJ2-2, the V gene TRBV19, with 8 bases lining up with TRBD2. With V trimmed by 11 bases and J by 7 bases, 9 bases remained unmatched. The V gene's germline CDR1 is LNHDA and CDR2 SQIVND (reference sequence). CDR3 length: 13 amino acids. In nucleotides, the CDR3 is TGTGCCTCCACCGGGCTAGCGGGCGGGGAGCTGTTTTTT. This sequence encodes CASTGLAGGELFF. Based on the CDR3 plus reference TRBV19 and TRBJ2-2, the full variable domain is DGGITQSPKYLFRKEGQNVTLSCEQNLNHDAMYWYRQDPGQGLRLIYYSQIVNDFQKGDIAEGYSVSREKKESFPLTVTSAQKNPTAFYLCASTGLAGGELFFGEGSRLTVL.

This sequence joins TRBV6-1 and TRBJ1-1, with 10 bases identical to TRBD1. This CDR3 spans 18 amino acids. V was clipped by 2 bases and J by 2 bases; unmatched bases: 11. Germline values: CDR1 MNHNS, CDR2 SASEGT. For the CDR3, the DNA is TGTGCCAGCAGTGAATCCGACAGGGGGCTGGTATATAACACTGAAGCTTTCTTT. Residues: CASSESDRGLVYNTEAFF.

The V call is TRBV6-2 or TRBV6-3, the J call TRBJ2-7; TRBD2 might be the D (6 bases). V lost 2 bases and J 1 base, leaving 6 bases between the germline ends. Germline V lookup: CDR1 MNHEY, CDR2 SVGEGT. The CDR3 is 13 amino acids. The CDR3 sequence: CASSYGGSYEQYV. Here the CDR3 DNA reads TGTGCCAGCAGTTACGGAGGGTCCTACGAGCAGTACGTC.

The chain combines TRBV7-9 with TRBJ1-2; 7 nucleotides agree with TRBD1. Germline CDR1 reads SEHNR; CDR2 reads FQNEAQ (reference sequence). This CDR3 has 11 residues. Trimming took 10 bases from V and 5 from J; bases not matched to a gene: 4. CDR3 sequence: CATDRVYGYTF. DNA of the CDR3: TGTGCCACTGACAGGGTGTATGGCTACACCTTC.

This clone was counted once. The V gene is TRBV7-8, the J gene TRBJ1-2, with D unclear. V was clipped by 5 bases and J by 8 bases, with 27 bases between them. The CDR3 sequence is 17 residues long. Germline CDR1 and CDR2: SGHVS and FQNEAQ. The CDR3 protein is CASSNHLDGEPYSGYTF. In DNA, the CDR3 is TGTGCCAGCAGCAATCATTTGGACGGGGAGCCTTATAGCGGCTACACCTTC.

This sequence joins TRBV6-5 and TRBJ2-3; TRBD1 might be the D (6 bases). Germline assignment: CDR1 MNHEY and CDR2 SVGAGI. V dropped 0 bases and J dropped 0 bases, with 10 bases sitting between them. This CDR3 is 16 amino acids long. The CDR3: CASSYSFGQSTDTQYF. The CDR3 region has the DNA TGTGCCAGCAGTTACTCGTTCGGACAGAGCACAGATACGCAGTATTTT.

The V gene is TRBV7-2, the J gene TRBJ1-2; no clear D gene. The CDR3 totals 14 residues. V lost 4 bases, J lost 5 bases, and 14 bases lay in between. Germline assignment: CDR1 SGHTA and CDR2 FQGNSA. The CDR3 DNA is TGTGCCAGCAGCTCCCCACAGACCGAATATGGCTACACCTTC. Translating it yields CASSSPQTEYGYTF.

This chain links TRBV6-2 or TRBV6-3 with TRBJ2-3, with 10 bases fitting TRBD2. The CDR3 is made up of 14 amino acids. V lost 2 bases, J lost 8 bases, and 4 bases stayed unmatched. Germline V gene sequence: CDR1 MNHEY, CDR2 SVGEGT. The CDR3: CASSYALAGGTQYF. CDR3 nucleotide sequence: TGTGCCAGCAGTTACGCGTTAGCGGGGGGTACGCAGTATTTT.

CDR3 sequence: CSVEGGLSGTRDTQYF. CDR3 nucleotides: TGCAGCGTTGAGGGCGGACTTTCCGGCACGCGAGATACGCAGTATTTT. The V and J genes are TRBV29-1 and TRBJ2-3; possible D gene TRBD2, 5 bases. V lost 3 bases to trimming and J lost 5 bases, with 21 bases between them. The V gene's germline CDR1 is SQVTM and CDR2 ANQGSEA. This CDR3 region has 16 residues.

The V and J genes are TRBV19 and TRBJ2-3, with D possibly matching TRBD1 (5 bases). Germline-derived CDR1 and CDR2 are LNHDA and SQIVND (reference sequence). V lost 9 bases and J 1 base, leaving 17 bases between the germline ends. The CDR3 has 15 residues. The CDR3 nucleotides read TGTGCCAGCTCCAATGTACAGGTGCGCACAGATACGCAGTATTTT. Encoded protein: CASSNVQVRTDTQYF.

This clone has just a few counts. The chain uses TRBV27 and TRBJ1-2, with D possibly matching TRBD1 (5 bases). V lost 7 bases and J 7 bases, leaving 13 bases between the germline ends. The CDR3 is made up of 12 amino acids. Germline loops: CDR1 MNHEY, CDR2 SMNVEV (reference sequence). CDR3 nucleotides: TGTGCCAGCACCTCGTACGGGGGTGGCTACACCTTC. It encodes CASTSYGGGYTF.

This clone was observed a single time. The CDR3 protein is CASSSRQGANSPLHF. In DNA form, the CDR3 reads TGTGCCAGCAGTTCACGACAGGGAGCGAATTCACCCCTCCACTTT. The chain links TRBV6-5 to TRBJ1-6; 7 bases are a match to TRBD1. This CDR3 spans 15 amino acids. Per germline, CDR1 MNHEY and CDR2 SVGAGI. V was pared by 4 bases and J by 7 bases, with 7 bases of the junction left unmatched.

V gene TRBV9 combines with J gene TRBJ2-5, with 9 bases matching TRBD2. There are 16 residues in the CDR3. V lost 3 bases, J lost 1 base, and 7 bases stayed unmatched. Germline values: CDR1 SGDLS, CDR2 YYNGEE. In nucleotides, the CDR3 is TGTGCCAGCAGCGCCGGGACTAGCAAAAGCCAAGAGACCCAGTACTTC. Translating gives CASSAGTSKSQETQYF.